The present TCR beta chain was sequenced within a study of T cells and Merkel cell carcinoma outcomes. A note on this clone: Its antigen is still unknown.

The table came from immunoSEQ multiplex PCR; TCRdb's copy has only in-frame clones and leaves some out. The sample has over 10,000 clones, nearly 97% seen once; the top ten hold roughly 1%. Study results and limitations: Reportedly, T-cell repertoire with density predicts Merkel cell carcinoma outcomes.

Trimming took 4 bases from V and 1 from J, leaving 7 bases between them. Germline loops: CDR1 LGHNA, CDR2 YSLEER. This CDR3 has 13 residues. The chain couples TRBV4-3 to TRBJ1-1; maybe TRBD1 (5 bases). The sample taken for sequencing was tumor tissue from Merkel cell carcinoma. The TCR originated in a human donor with Merkel cell carcinoma. DNA of the CDR3: TGCGCCAGCAGCCTGCAGGGGAACACTGAAGCTTTCTTT. It is translated as CASSLQGNTEAFF.